The rows below give T cell receptor beta chains drawn from one sample of a study of blood T cell repertoires in COVID-19. The table came from immunoSEQ multiplex PCR; TCRdb's copy has only in-frame clones and leaves some out. The data hold about 140,000 clones, with around 80% observed a single time. The specimen sequenced was PBMCs or T cells enriched from blood (not recorded which). All receptors derive from a woman aged 18 to 35 who had been exposed to COVID-19. Both conserved end residues are trimmed from each CDR3. Clone size appears in some rows only: once, few, many, or a class for an expanded clone.

clone size	V gene	CDR3 protein
-	TRBV29-1	SVAGTSGTNEQF
-	TRBV7-3	ASSLGQWSYNEQF
-	TRBV19	ASSIGSSVRYEQY
-	TRBV4-1	ASSGPQTGPFNYGYT
-	TRBV28	ASRPQVAGVNEQF
once	TRBV3-1/TRBV3-2	ASSPTGKGAHEKLF
-	TRBV5-1	ASSLTGTVSYEQY
-	TRBV24-1	ATSDLGRGNNSPLH
-	TRBV5-4	ASSPRQGGGYT
-	TRBV30	AWSVLAGYGYT
-	TRBV9	ASSVGQGAVGYT
-	TRBV18	ASRSSSGPPTDTQY
-	TRBV28	ASSFQGARNQPQH
-	TRBV18	ASSPQEAGAVNTEAF
-	TRBV5-4	ASSLAGRYEQY
-	TRBV9	ASSNGQGEVSYGYT
-	TRBV29-1	SARGQLNTEAF
-	TRBV4-1	ASSQVHSGAYNEQF
-	TRBV5-1	ASSFTSGQGGGEQY
-	TRBV5-4	ASSLGSGQGSYEQY
-	TRBV7-2	ASSQGNSRLRGYT
-	TRBV9	ASSPSTLMNTEAF
once	TRBV4-1	ASSRPAGQNTEAF
few	TRBV21-1	ASSNGTHSGNTIY
-	TRBV6-5	ASSYSGGDNSPLH
once	TRBV9	ASSVDGKSSYEQY
few	TRBV7-9	ASSSSRFSYNSPLH
few	TRBV10-1	ASSGRGTSGSTSTDTQY
-	TRBV18	ASSTDRVNSPLH
-	TRBV2	ASSDRLIATTNEKLF
-	TRBV19	ASSLREGGKSYT
-	TRBV9	ASSVGYGRAREQY
-	TRBV19	ASSMTSGVYEQY
-	TRBV11-2	ASSSRTGGNTEAF
-	TRBV10-1	ASSHGTSGREQF
-	TRBV25-1	ASSGTKDRGLINYGYT
-	TRBV6-2/TRBV6-3	ASSYTGAKRDTQY
once	TRBV19	ASSRGQARRAPEAF
-	TRBV30	AWSNPGRRGEQF
-	TRBV28	ASSFPSTGNTIY
-	TRBV11-2	ASSLESLAGVAADYNEQF
once	TRBV4-3	ASSHGQGGGEKLF
-	TRBV28	ASSDSYYEQY
-	TRBV5-1	ASSSGLADNYNEQF
-	TRBV30	AWSPGFGNTIY
-	TRBV13	ASSRPGQGFHEQF
once	TRBV7-8	ASSELAGGTNEQF
-	TRBV7-9	ASSHRRQNTEAF
-	TRBV5-1	ASSLTGTSRNEKLF
-	TRBV5-6	ASSLPYGTAGNTIY
-	TRBV19	ASRPLSRVRAGELF
-	TRBV7-9	ASSPVTSVQETQY
-	TRBV2	ASSERTSGTGELF
-	TRBV4-1	ASSTGGPIGEQY